A single sample is the source of the 17 T cell receptor beta chains below, sequenced in a study of cytomegalovirus exposure and HLA in healthy donors. The PCR made use of 60 Vbeta and 13 Jbeta primers. Only in-frame clones appear in the TCRdb table, and some are missing; sequencing was by immunoSEQ multiplex PCR. Of about 160,000 clones listed, roughly four fifths are singletons. What was sequenced was PBMCs. These receptors originate from a man aged 60 to 75 in good health and CMV-seronegative.

V and J are TRBV7-9 and TRBJ1-2, with 9 bases identical to TRBD1. The CDR3 is made up of 14 amino acids. Germline V lookup: CDR1 SEHNR, CDR2 FQNEAQ (reference sequence). V dropped 4 bases and J dropped 4; count of bases not matched to a gene: 4. The CDR3 coding sequence is TGTGCCAGCAGCTCGGACAGGGGCGTCTATGGCTACACCTTC. Amino acids: CASSSDRGVYGYTF.

Only a few counts were recorded for this clone. This rearrangement joins TRBV7-9 to TRBJ1-2; 7 positions match TRBD1. Germline CDR1 SEHNR, CDR2 FQNEAQ (reference sequence). J lost 3 bases, V lost 5 bases, and 9 bases had no gene match. The CDR3 is 15 amino acids. CDR3 nucleotide sequence: TGTGCCAGCAGCCCCGGTTGGGGGACAGACTATGGCTACACCTTC. It codes for CASSPGWGTDYGYTF.

The V gene is TRBV28, the J gene TRBJ1-4; D gene uncertain. Germline assignment: CDR1 MDHEN and CDR2 SYDVKM. This CDR3 is built from 11 residues. V was pared by 5 bases and J by 10 bases, with 8 bases between. The CDR3 bases are TGTGCCAGCAGTGCGGCGGTAAAACTGTTTTTT. Amino acids: CASSAAVKLFF.

This clone was counted between two and nine times. The rearrangement uses TRBV7-3 and TRBJ2-1, with 12 positions matching TRBD1. Germline V CDR1 and CDR2: SGHTA, FQGTGA. This CDR3 is built from 16 residues. V lost 4 bases, J lost 9 bases, and 10 bases stayed unmatched. Here the CDR3 reads CASSSSRGTGGVEQFF. CDR3 nucleotide sequence: TGTGCCAGCAGCTCAAGTAGGGGGACAGGGGGCGTTGAGCAGTTCTTC.

V is TRBV12-2 and J is TRBJ2-2; the D call in the table, TRBD1, was not verified against the DNA. TRBV12-2 represents a pseudogene. This CDR3 has 18 amino acids. Here the CDR3 reads CASRPRTVRFANTGELFF. CDR3 nucleotide sequence: TGTGCAAGTCGCCCCCGGACAGTTAGGTTCGCGAACACCGGGGAGCTGTTTTTT.

J is TRBJ2-1 and V is TRBV9; D remains ambiguous. The germline V gene encodes CDR1 SGDLS and CDR2 YYNGEE. This CDR3 spans 15 amino acids. The V end was cut by 0 bases, the J end by 10 bases, with 17 bases between. Here the CDR3 reads CASSVEVGSPREQFF. CDR3 DNA: TGTGCCAGCAGCGTAGAAGTGGGCTCCCCCAGGGAGCAGTTCTTC.

The chain employs TRBV6-5 and TRBJ2-2; tentative D call: TRBD1 (5 bases). This CDR3 contains 16 residues. Germline lookup yields CDR1 MNHEY and CDR2 SVGAGI. With 0 bases removed from V and 2 bases from J, the gap between germline ends came to 10 bases. The CDR3 bases are TGTGCCAGCAGTTACTCGATGGGGCGCAACACCGGGGAGCTGTTTTTT. It translates to CASSYSMGRNTGELFF.

The chain links TRBV4-3 to TRBJ2-3, with 7 bases aligning to TRBD1. This CDR3 is built from 16 residues. V lost 0 bases and J lost 2; bases outside the gene matches: 5. Per the germline V gene, CDR1 is LGHNA and CDR2 is YSLEER. In DNA form, the CDR3 reads TGCGCCAGCAGCCAAGAGTGGGACAGCTCCACAGATACGCAGTATTTT. Its translation: CASSQEWDSSTDTQYF.

There are a few counts of this clone. The genes are TRBV6-5 and TRBJ2-7; the D gene is possibly TRBD2 (5 bases). Germline CDR1 MNHEY, CDR2 SVGAGI. The CDR3 spans 13 residues. V was trimmed by 6 bases and J by 4 bases, leaving 13 bases between them. The CDR3 coding sequence is TGTGCCAGCAGCTTACGGACTGGTTACGAGCAGTACTTC. Protein: CASSLRTGYEQYF.

J is TRBJ1-6 and V is TRBV27; the D is unclear. Looked up from germline, CDR1 is MNHEY and CDR2 is SMNVEV (reference sequence). This CDR3 region has 14 residues. Trimming cost V 2 bases and J 9 bases, with 11 bases left between them. The DNA of the CDR3 is TGTGCCAGCAGTTTAGGGCGAACGATTTCACCCCTCCACTTT. It encodes CASSLGRTISPLHF.

V gene TRBV5-4 combines with J gene TRBJ1-3, with 9 nucleotides matching TRBD1. Per germline, CDR1 SGHNT and CDR2 YYREEE (reference sequence). The junction had 9 bases not matched to a gene; V was cut back by 4 bases and J by 4 bases. CDR3 length: 16 amino acids. CDR3 region: CASSLPGTGSGNTIYF. CDR3 bases: TGTGCCAGCAGCCTTCCCGGGACAGGGTCAGGAAACACCATATATTTT.

The chain couples TRBV30 to TRBJ2-7, with no clear D. This CDR3 region has 14 residues. Trimming pared 4 bases from V and 9 bases from J, leaving 22 bases between. The germline V gene has CDR1 GTSNPN and CDR2 SVGIG (reference sequence). Here the CDR3 reads CAWISKSNPFGQYF. CDR3 nucleotides: TGTGCCTGGATTTCTAAGTCAAACCCCTTCGGGCAGTACTTC.

J is TRBJ2-2 and V is TRBV5-6; 9 bases match TRBD2. Germline loops: CDR1 SGHDT, CDR2 YYEEEE. V dropped 0 bases and J dropped 13; count of bases not matched to a gene: 13. This CDR3 spans 16 amino acids. CDR3 nucleotides: TGTGCCAGCAGCTTGGTGCCTAGCGGGGCCCACAAGGTGCTGTTTTTT. Protein: CASSLVPSGAHKVLFF.

The chain combines TRBV2 with TRBJ2-3, with a weak D call TRBD1 (7 bases). This CDR3 contains 15 residues. Germline-derived CDR1 and CDR2 are SNHLY and FYNNEI. Trimming removed 2 bases at V and 1 base at J, with 10 bases between. In DNA form, the CDR3 reads TGTGCCAGCAGTGAACAGGGGGGACGCACAGATACGCAGTATTTT. Its translation is CASSEQGGRTDTQYF.

The rearrangement links TRBV18 to TRBJ2-7, with 10 bases identical to TRBD2. Germline loops: CDR1 KGHSH, CDR2 LQKENI. There are 14 residues in the CDR3. Trimming took 4 bases from V and 4 from J; bases not matched to a gene: 4. The CDR3 loop is CASSLGTSEYEQYF. CDR3 coding DNA: TGTGCCAGCTCACTCGGGACTAGCGAGTACGAGCAGTACTTC.

This chain joins TRBV28 and TRBJ1-3, with 7 bases that match TRBD1. Per the germline V gene, CDR1 is MDHEN and CDR2 is SYDVKM. CDR3 length: 15 amino acids. Trimming at V came to 4 bases and at J to 3 bases, leaving 6 bases not matched to a gene. In DNA, the CDR3 is TGTGCCAGCAGTTCGACCGGGACAGTTGGAAACACCATATATTTT. Translation: CASSSTGTVGNTIYF.

The V gene is TRBV27, the J gene TRBJ1-2; 7 positions match TRBD1. With V trimmed by 6 bases and J by 6 bases, 10 bases remained unmatched. The CDR3 sequence is 14 residues long. Germline assignment: CDR1 MNHEY and CDR2 SMNVEV (reference sequence). The CDR3 protein is CASRDRELGNGYTF. DNA of the CDR3: TGTGCCAGCAGAGACAGGGAATTGGGCAATGGCTACACCTTC.